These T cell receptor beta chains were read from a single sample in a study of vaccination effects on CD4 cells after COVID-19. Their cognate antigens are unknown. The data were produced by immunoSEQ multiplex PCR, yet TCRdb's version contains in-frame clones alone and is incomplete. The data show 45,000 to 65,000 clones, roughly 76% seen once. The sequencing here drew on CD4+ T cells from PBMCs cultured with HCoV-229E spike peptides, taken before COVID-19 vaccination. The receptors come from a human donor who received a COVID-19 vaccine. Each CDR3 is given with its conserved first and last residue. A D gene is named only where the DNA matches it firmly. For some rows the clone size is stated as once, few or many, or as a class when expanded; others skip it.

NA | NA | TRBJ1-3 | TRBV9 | TGTGCCAGCAGCCCCCTCGGGGCACTCTCTGGAAACACCATATATTTT | CASSPLGALSGNTIYF
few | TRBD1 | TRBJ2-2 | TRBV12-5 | TGTGCTAGTGGTCCACCTCCACAGGGGTCCACCGGGGAGCTGTTTTTT | CASGPPPQGSTGELFF
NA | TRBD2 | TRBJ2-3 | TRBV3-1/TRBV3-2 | TGTGCCAGCAGCCAAGATCCAGCGGGAGGCACAGATACGCAGTATTTT | CASSQDPAGGTDTQYF
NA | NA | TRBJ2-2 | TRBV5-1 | TGCGCCAGCAGCTTGGACAGATCGAACACCGGGGAGCTGTTTTTT | CASSLDRSNTGELFF
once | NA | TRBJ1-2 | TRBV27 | TGTGCCAGCAGTTGGACCCCAGGGACCTATGGCTACACCTTC | CASSWTPGTYGYTF
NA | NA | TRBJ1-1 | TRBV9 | TGTGCCAGCAGCGTTTACCCGGGGGCGAGGGACACTGAAGCTTTCTTT | CASSVYPGARDTEAFF
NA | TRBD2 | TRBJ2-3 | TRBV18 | TGTGCCAGCTCATCCTTGGCGGGGGGGCTTCGAGTTACAGATACGCAGTATTTT | CASSSLAGGLRVTDTQYF
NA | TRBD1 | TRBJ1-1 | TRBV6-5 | TGTGCCAGCAGGATAGGGACAGGGGGTGACACTGAAGCTTTCTTT | CASRIGTGGDTEAFF
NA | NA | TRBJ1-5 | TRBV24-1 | TGTGCCACCAGTGATCCCCAGGACGGTGAGGATCAGCCCCAGCATTTT | CATSDPQDGEDQPQHF
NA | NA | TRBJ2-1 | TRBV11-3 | TGTGCCAGCAGCCGGAGACAGTCTGAGCAGTTCTTC | CASSRRQSEQFF
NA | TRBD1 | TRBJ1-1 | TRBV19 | TGTGCCAGTAGAGCCGCCAGGGGGGTTAAGGTGAACACTGAAGCTTTCTTT | CASRAARGVKVNTEAFF
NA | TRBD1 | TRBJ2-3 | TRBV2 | TGTGCCAGCACTCGGACAGGGAATAAAGGGCAGTATTTT | CASTRTGNKGQYF
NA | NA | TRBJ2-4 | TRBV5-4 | TGTGCCAGCAGCGATGCGGGCTTAGCCAAAAACATTCAGTACTTC | CASSDAGLAKNIQYF
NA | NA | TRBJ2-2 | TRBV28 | TGTGCCAGCAGTCGTTACGAAGACCTGAACACCGGGGAGCTGTTTTTT | CASSRYEDLNTGELFF
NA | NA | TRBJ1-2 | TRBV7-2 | TGTGCCAGCAGCTTATCTTTAAGGGATGGCTACACCTTC | CASSLSLRDGYTF
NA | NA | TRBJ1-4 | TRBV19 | TGTGCCAGTAGTATAGGAGGGCACAAACTGTTTTTT | CASSIGGHKLFF
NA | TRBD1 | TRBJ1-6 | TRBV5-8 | TGTGCCAGCAGCTTCTCTCGACAGGGTCTCTTTTCACCCCTCCACTTT | CASSFSRQGLFSPLHF
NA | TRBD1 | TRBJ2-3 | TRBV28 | TGTGCCAGCAGCCTCCGGGACAGGGGGATAGGTTTT | CASSLRDRGIGF
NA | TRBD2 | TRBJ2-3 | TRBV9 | TGTGCCAGCAGTTTTAGCGGGGGGGAATCAGATACGCAGTATTTT | CASSFSGGESDTQYF
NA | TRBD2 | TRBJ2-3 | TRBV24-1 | TGTGCCTCGGGAACGGGGCTAGCGGGGGCCGGGAGCACAGATACGCAGTATTTT | CASGTGLAGAGSTDTQYF
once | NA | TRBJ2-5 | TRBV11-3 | TGTGCCAGCAGCTTAGAATCGGAAGAGACCCAGTACTTC | CASSLESEETQYF
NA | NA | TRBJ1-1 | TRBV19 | TGTGCCAGTAGTATCCTTGGTCAGCCAAACACTGAAGCTTTCTTT | CASSILGQPNTEAFF
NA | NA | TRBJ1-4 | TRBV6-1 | TGTGCCAGCAAAAATCAGGGCATTGCTAATGAAAAACTGTTTTTT | CASKNQGIANEKLFF
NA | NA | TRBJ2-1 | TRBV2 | TGTGCCAGCAGACCCGGGACGGAACACAATGAGCAGTTCTTC | CASRPGTEHNEQFF
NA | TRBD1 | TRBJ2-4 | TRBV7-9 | TGTGCCAGCAGCCCCCAGACAGGGTTCAAAGAAAACATTCAGTACTTC | CASSPQTGFKENIQYF
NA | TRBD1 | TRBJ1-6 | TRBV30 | TGTGCCTGGAGTGTACAGGGGACAGGAGGATCACCCCTCCACTTT | CAWSVQGTGGSPLHF
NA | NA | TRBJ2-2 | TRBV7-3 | TGTGCCAGCAGCTTAGCGGCAGCTACCGGGGAGCTGTTTTTT | CASSLAAATGELFF
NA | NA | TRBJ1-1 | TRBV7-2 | TGTGCCAGCAGCTCCGCGATGAACACTGAAGCTTTCTTT | CASSSAMNTEAFF
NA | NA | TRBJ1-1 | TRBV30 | TGTGCCTGGACTCGAGTAACCCAGAGGGCAACTGAAGCTTTCTTT | CAWTRVTQRATEAFF
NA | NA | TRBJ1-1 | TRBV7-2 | TGTGCCAGCAGCTTTACACAGAACACTGAAGCTTTCTTT | CASSFTQNTEAFF